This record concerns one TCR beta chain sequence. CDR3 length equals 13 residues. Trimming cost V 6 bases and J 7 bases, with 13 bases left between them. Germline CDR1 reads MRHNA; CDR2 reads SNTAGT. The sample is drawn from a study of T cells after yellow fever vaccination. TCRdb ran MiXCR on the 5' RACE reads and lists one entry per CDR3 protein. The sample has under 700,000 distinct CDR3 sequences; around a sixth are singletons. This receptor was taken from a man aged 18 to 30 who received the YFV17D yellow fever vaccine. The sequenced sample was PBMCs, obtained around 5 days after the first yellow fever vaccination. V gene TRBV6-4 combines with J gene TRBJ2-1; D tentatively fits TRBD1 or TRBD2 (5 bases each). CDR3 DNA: TGTGCCAGCAGCCCGTCCGGGACGAATGAGCAGTTCTTC. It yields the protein CASSPSGTNEQFF.